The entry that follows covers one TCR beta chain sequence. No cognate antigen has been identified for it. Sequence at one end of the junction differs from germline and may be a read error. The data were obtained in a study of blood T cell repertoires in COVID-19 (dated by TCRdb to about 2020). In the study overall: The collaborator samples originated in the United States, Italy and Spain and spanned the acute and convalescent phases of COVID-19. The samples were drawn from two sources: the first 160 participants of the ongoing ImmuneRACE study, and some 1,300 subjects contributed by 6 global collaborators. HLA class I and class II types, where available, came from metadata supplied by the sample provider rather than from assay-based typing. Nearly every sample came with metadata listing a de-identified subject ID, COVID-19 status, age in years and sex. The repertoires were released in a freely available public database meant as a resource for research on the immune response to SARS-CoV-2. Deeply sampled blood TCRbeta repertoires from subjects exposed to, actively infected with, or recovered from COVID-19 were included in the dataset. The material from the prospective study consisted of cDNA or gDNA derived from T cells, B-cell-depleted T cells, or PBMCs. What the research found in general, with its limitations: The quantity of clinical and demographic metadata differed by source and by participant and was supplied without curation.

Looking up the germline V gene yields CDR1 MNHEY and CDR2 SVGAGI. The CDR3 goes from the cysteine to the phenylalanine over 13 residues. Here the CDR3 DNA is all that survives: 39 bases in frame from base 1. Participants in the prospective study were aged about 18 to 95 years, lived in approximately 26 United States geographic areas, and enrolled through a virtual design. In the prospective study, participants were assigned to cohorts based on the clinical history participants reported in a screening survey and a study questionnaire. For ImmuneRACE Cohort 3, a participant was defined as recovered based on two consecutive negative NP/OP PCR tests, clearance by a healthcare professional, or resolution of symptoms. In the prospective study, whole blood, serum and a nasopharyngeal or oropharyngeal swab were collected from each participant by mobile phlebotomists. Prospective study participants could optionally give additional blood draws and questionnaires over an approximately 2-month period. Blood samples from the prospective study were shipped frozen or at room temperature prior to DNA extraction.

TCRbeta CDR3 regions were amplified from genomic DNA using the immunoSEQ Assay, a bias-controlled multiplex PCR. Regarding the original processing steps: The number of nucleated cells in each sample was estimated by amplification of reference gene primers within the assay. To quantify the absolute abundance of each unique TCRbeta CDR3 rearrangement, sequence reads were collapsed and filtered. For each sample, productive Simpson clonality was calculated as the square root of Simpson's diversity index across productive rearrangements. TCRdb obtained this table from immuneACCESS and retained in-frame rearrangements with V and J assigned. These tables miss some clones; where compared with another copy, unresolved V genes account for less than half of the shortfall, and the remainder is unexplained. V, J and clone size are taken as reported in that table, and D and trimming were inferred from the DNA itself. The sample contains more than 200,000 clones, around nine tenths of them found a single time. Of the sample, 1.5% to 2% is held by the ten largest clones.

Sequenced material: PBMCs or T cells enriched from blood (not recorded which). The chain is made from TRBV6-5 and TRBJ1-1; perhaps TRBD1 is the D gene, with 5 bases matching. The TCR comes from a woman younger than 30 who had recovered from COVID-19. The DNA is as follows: TGTGCCAGCAGTTCCCGTAACAGGCTGGCGGTGATCTTT. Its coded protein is CASSSRNRLAVIF.